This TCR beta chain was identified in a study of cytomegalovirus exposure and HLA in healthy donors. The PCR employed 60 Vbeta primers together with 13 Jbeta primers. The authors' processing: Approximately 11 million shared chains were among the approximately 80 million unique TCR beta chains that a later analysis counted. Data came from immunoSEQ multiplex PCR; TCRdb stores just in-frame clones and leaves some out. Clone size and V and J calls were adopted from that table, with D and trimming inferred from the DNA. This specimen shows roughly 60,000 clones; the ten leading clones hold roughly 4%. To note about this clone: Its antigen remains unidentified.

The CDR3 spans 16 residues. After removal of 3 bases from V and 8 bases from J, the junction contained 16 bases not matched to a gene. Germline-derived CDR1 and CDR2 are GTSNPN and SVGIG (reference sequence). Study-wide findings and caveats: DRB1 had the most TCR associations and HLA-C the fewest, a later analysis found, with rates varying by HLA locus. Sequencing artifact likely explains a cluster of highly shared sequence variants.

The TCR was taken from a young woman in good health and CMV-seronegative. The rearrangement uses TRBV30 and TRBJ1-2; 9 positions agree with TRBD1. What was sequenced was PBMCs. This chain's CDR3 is CAWRPAGTGYIYGYTF. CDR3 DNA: TGTGCCTGGAGACCCGCCGGGACAGGGTATATCTACGGCTACACCTTC.